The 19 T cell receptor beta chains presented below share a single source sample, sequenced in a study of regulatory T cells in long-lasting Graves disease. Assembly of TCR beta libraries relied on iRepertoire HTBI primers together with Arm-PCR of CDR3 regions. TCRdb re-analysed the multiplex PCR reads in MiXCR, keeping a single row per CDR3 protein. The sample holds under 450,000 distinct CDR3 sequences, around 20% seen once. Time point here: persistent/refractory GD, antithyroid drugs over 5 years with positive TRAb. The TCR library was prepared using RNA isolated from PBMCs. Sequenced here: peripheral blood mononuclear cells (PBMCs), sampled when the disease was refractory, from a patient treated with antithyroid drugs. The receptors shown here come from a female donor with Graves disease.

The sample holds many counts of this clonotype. The CDR3 coding sequence is TGTGCCAGCAGCCTGGGACAGAAATCAAGCTATGGCTACACCTTC. Translating it yields CASSLGQKSSYGYTF. The J gene is TRBJ1-2, the V gene TRBV12-3 or TRBV12-4; 7 bases line up with TRBD1. This CDR3 contains 15 residues. Trimming cost V 6 bases and J 4 bases; bases outside gene matches: 11.

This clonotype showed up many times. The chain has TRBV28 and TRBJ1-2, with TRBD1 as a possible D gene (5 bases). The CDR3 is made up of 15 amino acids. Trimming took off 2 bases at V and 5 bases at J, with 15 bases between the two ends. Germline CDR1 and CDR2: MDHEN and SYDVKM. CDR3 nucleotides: TGTGCCAGCAGTTTACGTCGCGGGACTCGATATGGCTACACCTTC. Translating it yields CASSLRRGTRYGYTF.

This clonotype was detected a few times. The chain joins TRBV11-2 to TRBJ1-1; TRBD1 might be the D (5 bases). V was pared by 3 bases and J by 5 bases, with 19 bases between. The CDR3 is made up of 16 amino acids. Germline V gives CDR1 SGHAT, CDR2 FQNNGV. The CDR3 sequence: CASSFGQWGKGTEAFF. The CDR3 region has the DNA TGTGCCAGCAGCTTTGGGCAGTGGGGAAAGGGGACTGAAGCTTTCTTT.

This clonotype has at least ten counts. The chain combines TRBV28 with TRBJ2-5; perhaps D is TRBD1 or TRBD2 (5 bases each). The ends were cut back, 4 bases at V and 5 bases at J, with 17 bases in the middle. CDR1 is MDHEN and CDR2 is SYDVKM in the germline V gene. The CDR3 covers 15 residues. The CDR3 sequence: CASSSTAGTAETQYF. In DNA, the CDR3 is TGTGCCAGCAGTTCTACTGCCGGGACCGCGGAGACCCAGTACTTC.

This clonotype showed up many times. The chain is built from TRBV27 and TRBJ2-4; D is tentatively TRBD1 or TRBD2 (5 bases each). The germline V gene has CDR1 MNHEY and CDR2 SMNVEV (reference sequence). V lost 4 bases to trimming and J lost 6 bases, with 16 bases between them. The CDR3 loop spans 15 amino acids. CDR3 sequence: CASSSRDPRANIQYF. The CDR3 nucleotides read TGTGCCAGCAGTTCCCGGGACCCAAGGGCAAACATTCAGTACTTC.

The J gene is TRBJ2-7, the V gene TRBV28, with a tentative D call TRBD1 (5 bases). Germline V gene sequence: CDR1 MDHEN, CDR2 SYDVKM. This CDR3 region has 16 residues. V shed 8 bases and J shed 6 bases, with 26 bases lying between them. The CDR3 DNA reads TGTGCCAGCGGCCCGAGTGGTGCCAGGGTGCCCTCCGAGCAGTACTTC. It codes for CASGPSGARVPSEQYF.

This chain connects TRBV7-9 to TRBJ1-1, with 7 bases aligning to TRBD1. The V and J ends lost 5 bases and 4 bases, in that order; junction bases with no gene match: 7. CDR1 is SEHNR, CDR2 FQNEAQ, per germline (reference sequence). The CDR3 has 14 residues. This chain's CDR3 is CASSPTGFGTEAFF. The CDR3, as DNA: TGTGCCAGCAGCCCGACAGGGTTCGGCACTGAAGCTTTCTTT. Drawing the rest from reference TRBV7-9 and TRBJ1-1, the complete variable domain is DTGVSQNPRHKITKRGQNVTFRCDPISEHNRLYWYRQTLGQGPEFLTYFQNEAQLEKSRLLSDRFSAERPKGSFSTLEIQRTEQGDSAMYLCASSPTGFGTEAFFGQGTRLTVV.

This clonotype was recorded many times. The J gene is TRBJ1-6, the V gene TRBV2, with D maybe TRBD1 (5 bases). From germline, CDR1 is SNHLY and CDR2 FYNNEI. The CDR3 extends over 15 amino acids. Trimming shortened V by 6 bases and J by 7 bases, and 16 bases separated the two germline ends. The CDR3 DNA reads TGTGCCAGCAGCGCTATGGGGGTAGGCAATTCACCCCTCCACTTT. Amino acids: CASSAMGVGNSPLHF.

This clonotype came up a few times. The CDR3 loop reads CASSFDRVTYEQYF. In DNA form, the CDR3 reads TGTGCCAGCAGTTTTGACAGGGTTACGTACGAGCAGTACTTC. This chain uses TRBV6-2 or TRBV6-3 with TRBJ2-7; 7 positions match TRBD1. The CDR3 extends over 14 amino acids. Germline V lookup: CDR1 MNHEY, CDR2 SVGEGT. Trimming removed 4 bases from V and 4 bases from J; junction bases left unmatched: 7.

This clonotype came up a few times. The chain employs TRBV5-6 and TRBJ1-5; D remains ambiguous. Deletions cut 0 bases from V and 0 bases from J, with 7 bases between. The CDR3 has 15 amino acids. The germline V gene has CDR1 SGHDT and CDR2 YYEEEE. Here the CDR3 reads CASSLGFYSNQPQHF. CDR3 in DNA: TGTGCCAGCAGCTTGGGGTTCTATAGCAATCAGCCCCAGCATTTT.

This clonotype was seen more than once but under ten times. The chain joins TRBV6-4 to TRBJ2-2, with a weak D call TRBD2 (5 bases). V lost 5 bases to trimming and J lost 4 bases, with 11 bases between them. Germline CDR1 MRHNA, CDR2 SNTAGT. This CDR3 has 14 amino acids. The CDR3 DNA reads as TGTGCCAGCAGTTCACTAGTCGGCACCGGGGAGCTGTTTTTT. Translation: CASSSLVGTGELFF.

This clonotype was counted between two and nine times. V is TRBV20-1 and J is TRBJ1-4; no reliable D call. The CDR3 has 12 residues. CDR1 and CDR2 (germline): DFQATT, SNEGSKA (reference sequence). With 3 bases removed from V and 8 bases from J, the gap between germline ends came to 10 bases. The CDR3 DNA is TGCAGTGCTAGTTTTTCCGGGGAAAAACTGTTTTTT. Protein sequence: CSASFSGEKLFF.

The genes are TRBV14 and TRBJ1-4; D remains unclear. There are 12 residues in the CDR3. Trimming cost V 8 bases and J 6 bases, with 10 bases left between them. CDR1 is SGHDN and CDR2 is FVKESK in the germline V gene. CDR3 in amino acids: CASRSGDEKLFF. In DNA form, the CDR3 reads TGTGCCAGCCGCTCCGGGGATGAAAAACTGTTTTTT.

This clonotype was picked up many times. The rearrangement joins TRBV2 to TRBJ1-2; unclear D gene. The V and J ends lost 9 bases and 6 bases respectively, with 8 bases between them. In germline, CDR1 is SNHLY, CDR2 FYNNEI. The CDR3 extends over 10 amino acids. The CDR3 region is CARELNGYTF. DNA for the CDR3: TGTGCCAGAGAGCTAAATGGCTACACCTTC.

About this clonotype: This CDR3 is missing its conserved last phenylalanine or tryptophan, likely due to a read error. The CDR3 region has the DNA TGTGCCAGCACCCGGATGGACTCGGATGGCTACACCGTC. It is translated as CASTRMDSDGYTV. The V gene is TRBV2, the J gene TRBJ1-2; unclear D gene. The length of the CDR3 is 13 residues. Looked up from germline, CDR1 is SNHLY and CDR2 is FYNNEI. Deletions cut 7 bases from V and 6 bases from J, with 15 bases between.

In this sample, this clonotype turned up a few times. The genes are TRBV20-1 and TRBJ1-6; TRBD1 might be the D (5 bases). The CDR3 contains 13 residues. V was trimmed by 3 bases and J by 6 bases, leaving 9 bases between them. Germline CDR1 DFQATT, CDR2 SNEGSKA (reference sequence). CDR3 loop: CSARGTGNSPLHF. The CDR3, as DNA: TGCAGTGCTAGGGGGACTGGTAATTCACCCCTCCACTTT.

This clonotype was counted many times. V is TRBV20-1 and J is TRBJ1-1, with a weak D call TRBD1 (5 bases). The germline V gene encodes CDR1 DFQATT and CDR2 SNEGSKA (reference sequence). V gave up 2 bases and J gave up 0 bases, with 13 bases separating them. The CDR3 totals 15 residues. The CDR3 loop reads CSARRLRGMNTEAFF. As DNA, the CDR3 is TGCAGTGCTAGACGTTTGCGGGGCATGAACACTGAAGCTTTCTTT.

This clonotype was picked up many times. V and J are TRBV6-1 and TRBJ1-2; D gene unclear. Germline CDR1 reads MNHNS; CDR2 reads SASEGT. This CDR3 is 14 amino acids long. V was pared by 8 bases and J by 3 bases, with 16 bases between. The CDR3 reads CASSWTEGDYGYTF. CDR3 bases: TGTGCCAGCTCCTGGACCGAAGGTGACTATGGCTACACCTTC.

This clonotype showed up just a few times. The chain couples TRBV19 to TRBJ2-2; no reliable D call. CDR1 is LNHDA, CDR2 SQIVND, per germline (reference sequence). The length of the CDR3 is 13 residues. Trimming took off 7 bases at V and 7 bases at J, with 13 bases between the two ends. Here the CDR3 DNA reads TGTGCCAGTAACAGAGAGGAGTTCGGGGAGCTGTTTTTT. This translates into CASNREEFGELFF.